A single sample gave rise to the 27 T cell receptor beta chains below, sequenced in a study of cytomegalovirus exposure and HLA in healthy donors. Measured with immunoSEQ multiplex PCR; TCRdb has only the in-frame clones, and not every one. The sample has some 150,000 clones; around 90% are singletons. The specimen sequenced was PBMCs. The receptors were sampled from a young woman in good health and CMV-seropositive.

The J gene is TRBJ1-1, the V gene TRBV6-5, with unresolved D. This CDR3 is built from 13 residues. Trimming stripped 5 bases from V and 1 base from J, with 8 bases between. Germline values: CDR1 MNHEY, CDR2 SVGAGI. In DNA form, the CDR3 reads TGTGCCAGCAGTAGTTGGGCGAACACTGAAGCTTTCTTT. It yields the protein CASSSWANTEAFF.

The gene calls are TRBV5-6 and TRBJ1-5, with D unclear. V was clipped by 0 bases and J by 4 bases, with 5 bases between them. This CDR3 is built from 13 residues. Germline CDR1 SGHDT, CDR2 YYEEEE. The DNA for the CDR3 is TGTGCCAGCAGCTTGGGGGCGAATCAGCCCCAGCATTTT. Encoded protein: CASSLGANQPQHF. Using reference TRBV5-6 and TRBJ1-5 for the parts outside the CDR3, the full variable domain is DAGVTQSPTHLIKTRGQQVTLRCSPKSGHDTVSWYQQALGQGPQFIFQYYEEEERQRGNFPDRFSGHQFPNYSSELNVNALLLGDSALYLCASSLGANQPQHFGDGTRLSIL.

V gene TRBV6-1 combines with J gene TRBJ2-5; 12 bases are a match to TRBD1. The CDR3 extends over 16 amino acids. Looked up from germline, CDR1 is MNHNS and CDR2 is SASEGT. V lost 4 bases and J lost 5; bases outside the gene matches: 8. CDR3 DNA: TGTGCCAGCAGTGCCGGGACAGGGGGCCGAGGTGAGACCCAGTACTTC. It codes for CASSAGTGGRGETQYF.

This chain connects TRBV4-1 to TRBJ1-4; TRBD1 agrees at 7 bases. This CDR3 has 16 residues. Germline CDR1 is MGHRA and CDR2 is YSYEKL. The junction had 7 bases not matched to a gene; V was cut back by 4 bases and J by 2 bases. The CDR3 DNA is TGCGCCAGCAGCCCAGCTAACAGGGGCACTAATGAAAAACTGTTTTTT. This encodes CASSPANRGTNEKLFF.

Comment on this clone: Distinct nucleotide sequences in the sample also encode this CDR3. The chain couples TRBV11-3 to TRBJ2-3; TRBD2 agrees at 16 bases. The CDR3 consists of 16 residues. Trimming removed 5 bases from V and 4 bases from J; junction bases left unmatched: 3. Germline V gene lookup returns CDR1 SGHNT and CDR2 YENEEA. Written as DNA, the CDR3 is TGTGCCAGCAGCCCTGGGACTAGCGGGAGGGCAGATACGCAGTATTTT. This sequence encodes CASSPGTSGRADTQYF.

V and J are TRBV9 and TRBJ2-1; 7 bases are a match to TRBD2. The CDR3 length is 15 residues. The V gene's germline CDR1 is SGDLS and CDR2 YYNGEE. With 4 bases clipped from V and 5 bases from J, the junction kept 9 bases outside the gene matches. The CDR3 nucleotides are TGTGCCAGCAGCCCGTGGGCGGGAGAGGACAATGAGCAGTTCTTC. Amino acids: CASSPWAGEDNEQFF.

This sequence joins TRBV28 and TRBJ2-1; 8 bases are shared with TRBD1. CDR1 MDHEN and CDR2 SYDVKM come from the germline V gene. The CDR3 runs 18 residues. J was trimmed by 4 bases and V by 2 bases; bases with no gene match: 13. The CDR3 bases are TGTGCCAGCAGTTTACCCCGGGGTGGGACAGGACAGTACAATGAGCAGTTCTTC. It encodes CASSLPRGGTGQYNEQFF. The full variable domain, rest sourced from reference TRBV28 and TRBJ2-1, is DVKVTQSSRYLVKRTGEKVFLECVQDMDHENMFWYRQDPGLGLRLIYFSYDVKMKEKGDIPEGYSVSREKKERFSLILESASTNQTSMYLCASSLPRGGTGQYNEQFFGPGTRLTVL.

This chain joins TRBV6-5 and TRBJ1-5, with D hard to call. Germline CDR1 MNHEY, CDR2 SVGAGI. The CDR3 has 15 residues. Trimming removed 5 bases from V and 1 base from J, with 12 bases in between. CDR3 region: CASSPRGWSNQPQHF. CDR3 sequence (DNA): TGTGCCAGCAGTCCCCGGGGATGGAGCAATCAGCCCCAGCATTTT.

CDR3 region: CASSLTGQGAQEQFF. The CDR3, as DNA: TGTGCCAGCAGCTTAACAGGACAGGGGGCGCAGGAGCAGTTCTTC. This sequence joins TRBV7-8 and TRBJ2-1; 11 nucleotides agree with TRBD1. There are 15 residues in the CDR3. J gave up 10 bases and V 2 bases, and 7 bases lay outside the gene matches. CDR1 SGHVS and CDR2 FQNEAQ come from the germline V gene.

This sequence joins TRBV28 and TRBJ2-3; a weak D match, TRBD2 (5 bases). CDR1 MDHEN and CDR2 SYDVKM come from the germline V gene. This CDR3 comprises 15 residues. Trimming took 7 bases from V and 3 from J, leaving 17 bases between them. The CDR3 bases are TGTGCCAGCACCACCCGAGGGTTTGTGACAGATACGCAGTATTTT. Translation gives CASTTRGFVTDTQYF.

The rearrangement links TRBV5-1 to TRBJ2-3; 8 bases map to TRBD2. The V gene end was trimmed by 2 bases and the J gene end by 3 bases; junction bases not matched to a gene: 5. Germline V lookup: CDR1 SGHRS, CDR2 YFSETQ. The CDR3 loop spans 15 amino acids. For the CDR3, the DNA is TGCGCCAGCAGCTTTAGCGGGAAGTCAACAGATACGCAGTATTTT. This translates into CASSFSGKSTDTQYF.

This chain uses TRBV5-4 with TRBJ2-1; D unclear. Germline V gene lookup returns CDR1 SGHNT and CDR2 YYREEE (reference sequence). V was clipped by 4 bases and J by 5 bases, with 7 bases between them. There are 12 residues in the CDR3. In DNA form, the CDR3 reads TGTGCCAGCAGCCTCCTTGACAATGAGCAGTTCTTC. Translating it yields CASSLLDNEQFF.

The chain recombines TRBV7-9 with TRBJ2-2; D is perhaps TRBD2 (6 bases). The V end lost 5 bases, the J end lost 1 base, and 11 bases lay between the germline ends. The V gene's germline CDR1 is SEHNR and CDR2 FQNEAQ (reference sequence). This CDR3 contains 15 residues. This chain's CDR3 is CASSGDWRNTGELFF. The CDR3 nucleotides read TGTGCCAGCAGCGGGGACTGGCGGAACACCGGGGAGCTGTTTTTT.

The chain is built from TRBV7-9 and TRBJ2-7; 10 bases line up with TRBD2. Germline CDR1 SEHNR, CDR2 FQNEAQ (reference sequence). This CDR3 comprises 15 residues. Unmatched junction bases numbered 4, after V lost 1 base and J lost 4 bases. CDR3: CASSLGASGSYEQYF. DNA of the CDR3: TGTGCCAGCAGCTTAGGGGCTAGCGGGAGTTACGAGCAGTACTTC.

The CDR3, as DNA: TGTGCCAGCAGCTCGGTCCGATGGGAAAAACTGTTTTTT. This gives the protein CASSSVRWEKLFF. The rearrangement links TRBV7-2 to TRBJ1-4; D gene unclear. The germline V gene has CDR1 SGHTA and CDR2 FQGNSA. V was shortened by 4 bases and J by 8 bases, with 11 bases between the two germline ends. This CDR3 is built from 13 residues.

The chain has TRBV29-1 and TRBJ2-7; 7 nucleotides agree with TRBD1. V lost 4 bases to trimming and J lost 4 bases; unmatched junction nucleotides: 7. The CDR3 is 13 residues long. Germline CDR1 is SQVTM and CDR2 is ANQGSEA. CDR3 DNA sequence: TGCAGCGTTGGGCAGGGGGAAATATACGAGCAGTACTTC. Protein sequence: CSVGQGEIYEQYF.

This rearrangement joins TRBV7-2 to TRBJ1-2; TRBD1 agrees at 7 bases. The germline gives CDR1 SGHTA, CDR2 FQGNSA. V was pared by 2 bases and J by 0 bases, with 15 bases of the junction left unmatched. The CDR3 is made up of 19 amino acids. Written as DNA, the CDR3 is TGTGCCAGCAGCTTATCCGGAGGGGGCGCAGGGGTGGCTAACTATGGCTACACCTTC. Protein: CASSLSGGGAGVANYGYTF.

The V and J genes are TRBV4-1 and TRBJ1-4; D remains unclear. V was clipped by 4 bases and J by 5 bases, with 14 bases between them. Germline CDR1 is MGHRA and CDR2 is YSYEKL. This CDR3 has 15 residues. CDR3: CASSPRAFQNEKLFF. In DNA, the CDR3 is TGCGCCAGCAGCCCTCGCGCTTTTCAAAATGAAAAACTGTTTTTT.

This clone has a single count. This chain links TRBV27 with TRBJ2-5; 9 bases align to TRBD1. The J segment lost 4 bases and the V segment lost 0 bases, leaving 3 bases of the junction unmatched. The CDR3 covers 15 residues. CDR1 is MNHEY, CDR2 SMNVEV, per germline (reference sequence). The CDR3 sequence is CASSLSHRGRETQYF. CDR3 sequence (DNA): TGTGCCAGCAGTTTATCCCACAGGGGGCGAGAGACCCAGTACTTC.

This sequence joins TRBV6-5 and TRBJ2-6; unclear D gene. The CDR3 consists of 15 residues. V shed 2 bases and J shed 4 bases, with 9 bases lying between them. CDR1 is MNHEY and CDR2 is SVGAGI in the germline V gene. CDR3 sequence reads: CASSYRVAGANVLTF. DNA for the CDR3: TGTGCCAGCAGTTACCGGGTCGCCGGGGCCAACGTCCTGACTTTC.

This chain connects TRBV7-2 to TRBJ2-7, with TRBD2 matching 14 bases. The CDR3 is 15 amino acids. The germline V gene has CDR1 SGHTA and CDR2 FQGNSA. Unmatched junction bases numbered 3, after V lost 5 bases and J lost 3 bases. The CDR3 here is CASSPGLAGVYEQYF. Written as DNA, the CDR3 is TGTGCCAGCAGCCCGGGACTAGCGGGAGTCTACGAGCAGTACTTC. The entire variable domain, with the rest obtained from reference TRBV7-2 and TRBJ2-7, is as follows: GAGVSQSPSNKVTEKGKDVELRCDPISGHTALYWYRQSLGQGLEFLIYFQGNSAPDKSGLPSDRFSAERTGGSVSTLTIQRTQQEDSAVYLCASSPGLAGVYEQYFGPGTRLTVT.

The chain has TRBV28 and TRBJ2-1; D ambiguous. The CDR3 runs to 13 residues. The germline gives CDR1 MDHEN, CDR2 SYDVKM. The V end lost 5 bases, the J end lost 4 bases, and 9 bases lay between the germline ends. CDR3 nucleotides: TGTGCCAGCAGTCCCGACTCGTACAATGAGCAGTTCTTC. Protein product: CASSPDSYNEQFF. Together with reference TRBV28 and TRBJ2-1, the CDR3 gives the full variable domain: DVKVTQSSRYLVKRTGEKVFLECVQDMDHENMFWYRQDPGLGLRLIYFSYDVKMKEKGDIPEGYSVSREKKERFSLILESASTNQTSMYLCASSPDSYNEQFFGPGTRLTVL.

The chain employs TRBV6-1 and TRBJ2-7; TRBD2 is a possible D gene (5 bases). Germline V lookup: CDR1 MNHNS, CDR2 SASEGT. This CDR3 comprises 11 residues. Trimming cost V 7 bases and J 4 bases, with 8 bases left between them. The CDR3 here is CASTWEYEQYF. The CDR3 DNA follows: TGTGCCAGCACGTGGGAGTACGAGCAGTACTTC.

The rearrangement uses TRBV5-1 and TRBJ2-2, with D unclear. This CDR3 comprises 14 residues. V lost 2 bases to trimming and J lost 1 base, with 6 bases between them. CDR1 and CDR2 (germline): SGHRS, YFSETQ. The CDR3 region has the DNA TGCGCCAGCAGCTTATCCCAGAACACCGGGGAGCTGTTTTTT. Its translation is CASSLSQNTGELFF.

V and J are TRBV29-1 and TRBJ2-5; D perhaps matches TRBD2 (6 bases). V lost 1 base, J lost 0 bases, and 15 bases lay in between. Germline values: CDR1 SQVTM, CDR2 ANQGSEA. This CDR3 comprises 16 residues. The CDR3 nucleotides are TGCAGCGTTGAAGGAGGCCAGCGGAGGGACCAAGAGACCCAGTACTTC. Residues: CSVEGGQRRDQETQYF.

This clone was recorded a few times. The rearrangement links TRBV18 to TRBJ2-2; D might be TRBD2 (5 bases). Trimming shortened V by 3 bases and J by 1 base, and 12 bases separated the two germline ends. This CDR3 is built from 16 residues. In germline, CDR1 is KGHSH, CDR2 LQKENI. CDR3 sequence (DNA): TGTGCCAGCTCACCGTTGCCAGGAGGGAACACCGGGGAGCTGTTTTTT. It yields the protein CASSPLPGGNTGELFF.

The chain has TRBV9 and TRBJ2-2, with 11 bases that match TRBD2. CDR3 length: 16 residues. CDR1 and CDR2 from the germline V gene are SGDLS and YYNGEE. V shed 2 bases, J shed 3 bases, and the junction held 3 bases outside the gene matches. This CDR3 reads CASSVTSGTDTGELFF. The CDR3 DNA follows: TGTGCCAGCAGCGTGACTAGCGGGACGGACACCGGGGAGCTGTTTTTT. Looking up the rest from reference TRBV9 and TRBJ2-2 gives the full variable domain: DSGVTQTPKHLITATGQRVTLRCSPRSGDLSVYWYQQSLDQGLQFLIQYYNGEERAKGNILERFSAQQFPDLHSELNLSSLELGDSALYFCASSVTSGTDTGELFFGEGSRLTVL.